This record covers a single T cell receptor beta chain. An assay was performed, and its level was deep. Sequenced by immunoSEQ multiplex PCR; TCRdb stores in-frame clones only, minus some. The repertoire consists of roughly 550,000 clones, with nearly 97% occurring once and the leading ten covering roughly 0.1%. The source of the sample is a study of shared clonotypes between healthy human individuals. Study as a whole: Per donor, CD8 memory used one plate, CD8 naive used two, CD4 memory used three and CD4 naive used three.

The naive CD8 subset, CD45RO-negative cells positively selected for CCR7, excluded terminally differentiated effector memory CD45RA+ cells. Trimming stripped 0 bases from V and 6 bases from J, with 10 bases between. Germline assignment: CDR1 SEHNR and CDR2 FQNEAQ (reference sequence). CDR3 length: 14 amino acids. The rearrangement joins TRBV7-9 to TRBJ2-3; D possibly corresponds to TRBD1 (6 bases). This sequence originates from a woman in her thirties in good health. Material: naive CD8+ T cells sorted from blood. CDR3 in amino acids: CASSLAVGADTQYF. CDR3 DNA: TGTGCCAGCAGCTTAGCGGTGGGGGCGGATACGCAGTATTTT.